A single sample is the source of the 15 T cell receptor beta chains below, sequenced in a study of beta chain features in type 1 diabetes. The sequenced template was cDNA made from the entire isolated RNA. The assay was immunoSEQ multiplex PCR, and TCRdb's table has in-frame clones only and misses some. The table has more than 300,000 clones, 6.5% to 10% seen once. Sequenced sample: central memory CD4+ T cells from blood. These receptors originate from a woman between 18 and 29 years old in good health.

The chain employs TRBV4-3 and TRBJ2-5; D gene unclear. The CDR3 covers 13 residues. The V end was cut by 2 bases, the J end by 3 bases, with 7 bases between. Germline V gene data show CDR1 as LGHNA and CDR2 as YSLEER. CDR3 loop: CASSQWRKETQYF. The CDR3 DNA sequence: TGCGCCAGCAGCCAATGGAGAAAAGAGACCCAGTACTTC.

The chain uses TRBV7-3 and TRBJ2-7, with D perhaps TRBD2 (6 bases). CDR1 and CDR2 from the germline V gene are SGHTA and FQGTGA. V lost 1 base and J lost 13, with 20 bases in between. This CDR3 contains 14 residues. CDR3 in DNA: TGTGCCAGCAGCTTAATTGCCACTAGCAGGATGCTTTACTTC. It is translated as CASSLIATSRMLYF.

The chain employs TRBV7-2 and TRBJ2-2; unclear D gene. Germline CDR1 SGHTA, CDR2 FQGNSA. The V gene lost 3 bases and the J gene lost 7 bases, with 9 bases spanning the gap. The CDR3 runs to 13 residues. CDR3 nucleotides: TGTGCCAGCAGCTTTCTCCTAGGCGGGGAGCTGTTTTTT. Translated: CASSFLLGGELFF.

The V call is TRBV4-2, the J call TRBJ2-1; 8 nucleotides align to TRBD2. The CDR3 extends over 15 amino acids. CDR1 LGHNA and CDR2 YNFKEQ come from the germline V gene. With V trimmed by 4 bases and J by 4 bases, 6 bases remained unmatched. The CDR3 sequence is CASSRIAGLYNEQFF. The CDR3 DNA sequence: TGTGCCAGCAGCCGCATAGCGGGACTTTACAATGAGCAGTTCTTC.

The chain combines TRBV27 with TRBJ2-6; 8 bases match TRBD1. The CDR3 is 15 residues long. The junction had 3 bases not matched to a gene; V was cut back by 6 bases and J by 2 bases. CDR1 and CDR2 (germline): MNHEY, SMNVEV (reference sequence). The CDR3 DNA follows: TGTGCCAGCAGCTCGGACAGGGCTGGGGCCAACGTCCTGACTTTC. It codes for CASSSDRAGANVLTF.

The chain is built from TRBV2 and TRBJ2-1, with a tentative D call TRBD2 (7 bases). CDR3 length: 18 residues. Germline V lookup: CDR1 SNHLY, CDR2 FYNNEI. V lost 4 bases, J lost 2 bases, and 21 bases lay in between. DNA of the CDR3: TGTGCCAGCAGTGGGTCCCTCTTGGGCGGGGGCACCTACAATGAGCAGTTCTTC. This sequence encodes CASSGSLLGGGTYNEQFF.

CDR3 amino acids: CASSSFGTPLNTEAFF. The CDR3 bases are TGTGCCAGCAGTTCCTTCGGGACGCCCTTGAACACTGAAGCTTTCTTT. The chain couples TRBV6-5 to TRBJ1-1; TRBD1 might be the D (5 bases). The CDR3 has 16 residues. V shed 4 bases and J shed 0 bases, with 15 bases lying between them. CDR1 is MNHEY and CDR2 is SVGAGI in the germline V gene.

This clone appeared a few times. This chain joins TRBV6-5 and TRBJ1-2; possible D gene TRBD1, 5 bases. The germline V gene has CDR1 MNHEY and CDR2 SVGAGI. Trimming left V 6 bases short and J 8 bases short, with 16 bases between. This CDR3 comprises 13 residues. The CDR3 nucleotides read TGTGCCAGCAGGGTCAGGGCAATGGGGGGCTACACCTTC. This codes for CASRVRAMGGYTF.

There are a few counts of this clone. This CDR3 is CASSQTGGRNEQYF. The DNA of the CDR3 is TGTGCCAGCTCACAGACAGGAGGCAGGAACGAGCAGTACTTC. The chain has TRBV18 and TRBJ2-7; a possible D gene is TRBD1 (6 bases). V lost 4 bases and J 5 bases, leaving 15 bases between the germline ends. CDR1 and CDR2 (germline): KGHSH, LQKENI. The CDR3 totals 14 residues.

This clone was detected only a few times. The rearrangement joins TRBV5-1 to TRBJ1-5; D is undetermined. Trimming took off 4 bases at V and 2 bases at J, with 7 bases between the two ends. Germline CDR1 reads SGHRS; CDR2 reads YFSETQ. This CDR3 spans 13 amino acids. CDR3 in DNA: TGCGCCAGCAGCCGGGCAGGCAATCAGCCCCAGCATTTT. Its translation: CASSRAGNQPQHF.

This clone was detected only a few times. The chain couples TRBV10-3 to TRBJ2-1; 8 nucleotides agree with TRBD1. CDR1 and CDR2 (germline): ENHRY, SYGVKD. J gave up 7 bases and V 8 bases, and 7 bases lay outside the gene matches. The CDR3 extends over 13 amino acids. CDR3: CAIGGQGRNEQFF. DNA for the CDR3: TGTGCCATCGGAGGACAGGGTCGGAATGAGCAGTTCTTC.

This clone was found many times. A junction end diverges from the germline sequence, so it may reflect a read error. The chain couples TRBV7-7 to TRBJ2-5; 7 nucleotides align to TRBD1. This CDR3 region has 14 residues. Germline CDR1 reads SSHAT; CDR2 reads FNYEAQ (reference sequence). The CDR3 sequence is CASSAGTGVETQYF. Written as DNA, the CDR3 is TGTGCTAGCAGCGCCGGAACAGGGGTAGAGACCCAGTACTTC.

This clone appeared a few times. The V call is TRBV7-9, the J call TRBJ2-3; 9 positions match TRBD2. Germline-derived CDR1 and CDR2 are SEHNR and FQNEAQ (reference sequence). The ends lost 4 bases at V and 3 bases at J; junction bases unmatched: 8. The CDR3 is 16 amino acids. CDR3 loop: CASSSLVSGSTDTQYF. The CDR3 DNA sequence: TGTGCCAGCAGCTCCCTGGTTAGCGGGAGTACAGATACGCAGTATTTT.

This clone was recorded a few times. CDR3 nucleotides: TGTGCCAGCAGCCATTCCCAGGGGGCAGGCGGCTACACCTTC. It is translated as CASSHSQGAGGYTF. The chain employs TRBV14 and TRBJ1-2, with 8 bases identical to TRBD1. CDR1 is SGHDN, CDR2 FVKESK, per germline. The CDR3 runs to 14 residues. With V trimmed by 3 bases and J by 8 bases, 8 bases remained unmatched.

V gene TRBV27 combines with J gene TRBJ2-3; no clear D. Trimming pared 6 bases from V and 2 bases from J, leaving 15 bases between. The CDR3 loop spans 15 amino acids. Looked up from germline, CDR1 is MNHEY and CDR2 is SMNVEV (reference sequence). The CDR3 DNA reads TGTGCCAGCAGCCGCACCGGCCGGGCCACAGATACGCAGTATTTT. As protein: CASSRTGRATDTQYF.